This entry lists 29 T cell receptor beta chains sequenced from one sample in a study of blood T cell repertoires in COVID-19. Profiled with immunoSEQ multiplex PCR; TCRdb holds only in-frame clones, not every one. This table has roughly 160,000 clones, around 82% appearing once. The sample consisted of peripheral blood. These receptors were collected from a man in his 70s with active or convalescent COVID-19.

This clone appeared a few times. V usage is TRBV7-3 and J usage is TRBJ2-3; maybe TRBD1 (6 bases). Germline V gene sequence: CDR1 SGHTA, CDR2 FQGTGA. The V and J ends lost 4 bases and 0 bases respectively, with 11 bases between them. The CDR3 is 15 residues long. The CDR3, as DNA: TGTGCCAGCAGCTGGACGGGACACAGCACAGATACGCAGTATTTT. Translating gives CASSWTGHSTDTQYF. The variable domain in full, with the rest retrieved from reference TRBV7-3 and TRBJ2-3, is GAGVSQTPSNKVTEKGKYVELRCDPISGHTALYWYRQSLGQGPEFLIYFQGTGAADDSGLPNDRFFAVRPEGSVSTLKIQRTERGDSAVYLCASSWTGHSTDTQYFGPGTRLTVL.

The chain links TRBV28 to TRBJ1-2; D remains unclear. The germline CDR1 and CDR2 sequences are MDHEN and SYDVKM. Trimming left V 5 bases short and J 4 bases short, with 17 bases between. The CDR3 extends over 15 amino acids. The CDR3, as DNA: TGTGCCAGCAGTCCCCCGGGAAGGGAAGGCTATGGCTACACCTTC. Amino acid sequence: CASSPPGREGYGYTF.

This chain joins TRBV10-3 and TRBJ1-2; unclear D gene. V was clipped by 0 bases and J by 0 bases, with 11 bases between them. CDR1 and CDR2 from the germline V gene are ENHRY and SYGVKD. The CDR3 sequence is 16 residues long. This CDR3 reads CAISESHRNSNYGYTF. Written as DNA, the CDR3 is TGTGCCATCAGTGAGTCCCACAGAAATTCTAACTATGGCTACACCTTC.

The V gene is TRBV18, the J gene TRBJ1-2; D is unresolved. The CDR3 covers 14 residues. CDR1 is KGHSH, CDR2 LQKENI, per germline. With 5 bases removed from V and 4 bases from J, the gap between germline ends came to 14 bases. This CDR3 is CASSTTPEAYGYTF. The CDR3 DNA reads TGTGCCAGCTCAACCACCCCGGAGGCCTATGGCTACACCTTC.

The chain employs TRBV7-8 and TRBJ2-1; TRBD2 matches at 11 bases. The V and J ends lost 5 bases and 8 bases, in that order; junction bases with no gene match: 8. The CDR3 runs 15 residues. Germline CDR1 is SGHVS and CDR2 is FQNEAQ. CDR3 DNA sequence: TGTGCCAGCAGCCATTCTAGCGGGAGGTGGGATGAGCAGTTCTTC. It encodes CASSHSSGRWDEQFF.

The chain recombines TRBV19 with TRBJ2-3; D may be TRBD2 (5 bases). V lost 5 bases and J lost 6, with 15 bases in between. CDR1 is LNHDA, CDR2 SQIVND, per germline (reference sequence). The CDR3 loop spans 14 amino acids. The CDR3 reads CASSFVGLADTQYF. CDR3 DNA: TGTGCCAGTAGTTTTGTGGGTTTAGCGGATACGCAGTATTTT.

CDR3 sequence: CASSLEAAHSGNTIYF. CDR3 in DNA: TGTGCCAGCAGCTTAGAGGCAGCGCACTCTGGAAACACCATATATTTT. J is TRBJ1-3 and V is TRBV7-2, with D unresolved. V lost 1 base and J 0 bases, leaving 10 bases between the germline ends. Per the germline V gene, CDR1 is SGHTA and CDR2 is FQGNSA. The CDR3 is 16 residues long.

The V and J genes are TRBV20-1 and TRBJ1-5; D unresolved. The germline gives CDR1 DFQATT, CDR2 SNEGSKA (reference sequence). The CDR3 covers 15 residues. V was trimmed by 3 bases and J by 7 bases, leaving 19 bases between them. CDR3 residues: CSASAGPVLGQPQHF. Written as DNA, the CDR3 is TGCAGTGCTAGTGCTGGGCCAGTTTTGGGCCAGCCCCAGCATTTT.

This clone came up once. The chain carries TRBV12-3 or TRBV12-4 and TRBJ1-1; D is uncertain. This CDR3 contains 13 residues. V dropped 3 bases and J dropped 1 base, with 6 bases sitting between them. This chain's CDR3 is CASSLGRNTEAFF. In DNA form, the CDR3 reads TGTGCCAGCAGTTTGGGGAGGAACACTGAAGCTTTCTTT.

The chain recombines TRBV5-1 with TRBJ1-2; 7 positions agree with TRBD1. This CDR3 is 14 amino acids long. The trim removed 1 base at V and 6 bases at J, leaving 6 bases unmatched. Germline CDR1 SGHRS, CDR2 YFSETQ. CDR3 sequence: CASSLLPGGDGYTF. In DNA form, the CDR3 reads TGCGCCAGCAGCTTGTTGCCAGGGGGTGATGGCTACACCTTC. The full variable domain, rest sourced from reference TRBV5-1 and TRBJ1-2, is KAGVTQTPRYLIKTRGQQVTLSCSPISGHRSVSWYQQTPGQGLQFLFEYFSETQRNKGNFPGRFSGRQFSNSRSEMNVSTLELGDSALYLCASSLLPGGDGYTFGSGTRLTVV.

This sequence joins TRBV11-2 and TRBJ1-1, with a possible D match to TRBD1 (5 bases). The V gene's germline CDR1 is SGHAT and CDR2 FQNNGV. This CDR3 has 13 amino acids. V was shortened by 8 bases and J by 2 bases, with 12 bases between the two germline ends. The DNA for the CDR3 is TGTGCCAGCGGTTCAGGGCCCAACACTGAAGCTTTCTTT. The encoded protein is CASGSGPNTEAFF.

The gene calls are TRBV11-3 and TRBJ2-1; 10 nucleotides line up with TRBD1. From germline, CDR1 is SGHNT and CDR2 YENEEA. CDR3 length: 15 residues. J lost 6 bases, V lost 0 bases, and 2 bases had no gene match. The CDR3 region is CASSLDRDRGNEQFF. In DNA, the CDR3 is TGTGCCAGCAGCTTAGACCGGGACAGGGGCAATGAGCAGTTCTTC.

J is TRBJ2-5 and V is TRBV28; 7 positions match TRBD1. V lost 4 bases and J lost 0; bases outside the gene matches: 8. This CDR3 spans 16 amino acids. Germline V CDR1 and CDR2: MDHEN, SYDVKM. The CDR3 sequence: CASSSAGTANQETQYF. The CDR3 bases are TGTGCCAGCAGTTCCGCTGGGACAGCAAACCAAGAGACCCAGTACTTC.

The V and J genes are TRBV13 and TRBJ1-1, with TRBD1 matching over 8 bases. Germline assignment: CDR1 PRHDT and CDR2 FYEKMQ (reference sequence). V lost 5 bases, J lost 1 base, and 12 bases stayed unmatched. The CDR3 covers 17 residues. The CDR3 loop is CASSASGTGGKNTEAFF. CDR3 in DNA: TGTGCCAGCAGCGCCTCCGGGACAGGAGGAAAGAACACTGAAGCTTTCTTT.

The CDR3 DNA reads as TGTGCCAGCAGCTTTACCACAGGAGCGGGGGGGAGTTTGTACAATGAGCAGTTCTTC. This sequence encodes CASSFTTGAGGSLYNEQFF. This chain connects TRBV11-2 to TRBJ2-1, with 10 bases matching TRBD2. There are 19 residues in the CDR3. V lost 3 bases to trimming and J lost 4 bases; unmatched junction nucleotides: 15. From germline, CDR1 is SGHAT and CDR2 FQNNGV.

A single count supports this clone. This sequence joins TRBV6-5 and TRBJ2-7, with TRBD1 matching 11 bases. CDR1 and CDR2 (germline): MNHEY, SVGAGI. The trim removed 5 bases at V and 6 bases at J, leaving 6 bases unmatched. The CDR3 has 14 amino acids. Here the CDR3 DNA reads TGTGCCAGCAGTCCCCCGGGACAGGGGGGCGAGCAGTACTTC. Protein product: CASSPPGQGGEQYF.

The chain is built from TRBV7-2 and TRBJ2-3; TRBD1 aligns across 8 bases. This CDR3 has 14 amino acids. CDR1 SGHTA and CDR2 FQGNSA come from the germline V gene. J lost 4 bases, V lost 2 bases, and 2 bases had no gene match. The CDR3 reads CASSLRQGPDTQYF. Written as DNA, the CDR3 is TGTGCCAGCAGCTTACGACAGGGGCCAGATACGCAGTATTTT.

The V and J genes are TRBV2 and TRBJ2-7, with a possible D match to TRBD1 (5 bases). The germline CDR1 and CDR2 sequences are SNHLY and FYNNEI. Trimming stripped 8 bases from V and 5 bases from J, with 13 bases between. CDR3 length: 12 residues. The CDR3 is CASSPTDNEQYF. The CDR3 DNA reads TGTGCCAGCTCGCCGACAGATAACGAGCAGTACTTC.

Regarding this clone: The germline gene is not matched at one end of the junction; a read error may be the cause. The chain recombines TRBV11-3 with TRBJ1-2, with D perhaps TRBD1 (5 bases). The CDR3 length is 19 residues. CDR1 and CDR2 (germline): SGHNT, YENEEA. CDR3 sequence: CASSLDLKTSGSGDYSYTF. The CDR3 DNA sequence: TGTGCCAGCAGCTTAGATCTCAAAACCTCAGGAAGCGGGGACTATAGCTACACCTTC.

V gene TRBV6-2 or TRBV6-3 combines with J gene TRBJ1-1, with 8 bases identical to TRBD1. CDR1 is MNHEY and CDR2 is SVGEGT in the germline V gene. The length of the CDR3 is 12 residues. J gave up 12 bases and V 3 bases, and 6 bases lay outside the gene matches. The DNA of the CDR3 is TGTGCCAGCAGTTATCGGGACAGGCAAACTTTCTTT. Its translation: CASSYRDRQTFF.

The chain is built from TRBV24-1 and TRBJ2-3, with a tentative D call TRBD1 (5 bases). Germline values: CDR1 KGHDR, CDR2 SFDVKD. Deletions cut 4 bases from V and 3 bases from J, with 10 bases between. The CDR3 totals 14 residues. CDR3 region: CATSDPTETDTQYF. Here the CDR3 DNA reads TGTGCCACCAGTGACCCGACAGAGACAGATACGCAGTATTTT.

The rearrangement joins TRBV7-8 to TRBJ2-1; 9 bases are a match to TRBD2. Germline lookup yields CDR1 SGHVS and CDR2 FQNEAQ. This CDR3 has 16 amino acids. V shed 3 bases, J shed 6 bases, and the junction held 9 bases outside the gene matches. The CDR3 protein is CASSFGTSPQGNEQFF. The DNA for the CDR3 is TGTGCCAGCAGCTTCGGGACTAGCCCCCAAGGCAATGAGCAGTTCTTC.

The chain is built from TRBV18 and TRBJ2-3, with TRBD2 matching 10 bases. Germline-derived CDR1 and CDR2 are KGHSH and LQKENI. The J segment lost 3 bases and the V segment lost 5 bases, leaving 14 bases of the junction unmatched. CDR3 length equals 18 residues. The chain's CDR3 is CASSSYRTSGQDTDTQYF. CDR3 in DNA: TGTGCCAGCTCATCTTACCGGACTAGCGGACAAGATACAGATACGCAGTATTTT.

This rearrangement joins TRBV12-3 or TRBV12-4 to TRBJ1-1; D unresolved. The V end was cut by 7 bases, the J end by 2 bases, with 11 bases between. The CDR3 extends over 13 amino acids. CDR3 protein: CASNTQSNTEAFF. The CDR3 DNA is TGTGCCAGCAATACACAGAGTAACACTGAAGCTTTCTTT.

The V call is TRBV28, the J call TRBJ2-7, with 8 positions matching TRBD1. Germline V CDR1 and CDR2: MDHEN, SYDVKM. V shed 6 bases and J 3 bases; nucleotides not matched to a gene: 7. This CDR3 comprises 14 residues. The chain's CDR3 is CASSPDRGIYEQYF. The DNA for the CDR3 is TGTGCCAGCAGCCCCGACAGGGGAATCTACGAGCAGTACTTC.

The V gene is TRBV6-5, the J gene TRBJ1-5; D gene ambiguous. Per germline, CDR1 MNHEY and CDR2 SVGAGI. The CDR3 is 11 amino acids. Trimming shortened V by 7 bases and J by 11 bases, and 12 bases separated the two germline ends. CDR3: CASNLGVAQHF. Here the CDR3 DNA reads TGTGCCAGCAATCTCGGGGTGGCCCAGCATTTT.

At least ten counts were recorded for this clone. The V gene is TRBV18, the J gene TRBJ1-2; D is ambiguous. Deletions cut 0 bases from V and 5 bases from J, with 10 bases between. The CDR3 consists of 14 residues. Per germline, CDR1 KGHSH and CDR2 LQKENI. CDR3 region: CASSPPVEAYGYTF. The CDR3 DNA sequence: TGTGCCAGCTCACCACCTGTGGAGGCATATGGCTACACCTTC.

The chain combines TRBV2 with TRBJ1-2; D perhaps matches TRBD1 (5 bases). V was pared by 6 bases and J by 3 bases, with 14 bases between. The CDR3 has 14 amino acids. Germline V CDR1 and CDR2: SNHLY, FYNNEI. This CDR3 is CASSELPRDYGYTF. The DNA for the CDR3 is TGTGCCAGCAGCGAGCTGCCCAGGGACTATGGCTACACCTTC.

The V call is TRBV14, the J call TRBJ2-3, with 8 bases that match TRBD1. Germline lookup yields CDR1 SGHDN and CDR2 FVKESK. Trimming took 2 bases from V and 3 from J; bases not matched to a gene: 4. The CDR3 contains 15 residues. CDR3 nucleotides: TGTGCCAGCAGCCAATTGGACAGGGCTACAGATACGCAGTATTTT. This translates into CASSQLDRATDTQYF.